A single sample gave rise to the 19 T cell receptor beta chains below, sequenced in a study of cytomegalovirus exposure and HLA in healthy donors (dated by TCRdb to 2016 to 2017). Library method: the immunoSEQ multiplex PCR assay. A mixture of 60 forward primers for TCR Vbeta segments and 13 reverse primers for TCR Jbeta segments was used in the multiplex PCR. Entries here come from immuneACCESS through TCRdb and include only in-frame sequences with V and J called. Some clones fail to appear in such tables; in the studies checked, an unresolved V gene covers under half of the shortfall, and the cause of the remainder is unknown. The table for this sample lists 100,000 or so clones; approximately 80% of them were counted only once. Of the sample, around 3.7% is held by the ten largest clones. The sequenced sample consisted of PBMCs. These receptors all come from a man aged 30-40 years in good health and CMV-seropositive.

The CDR3 loop reads CASSYAGLAGGDNEQFF. As DNA, the CDR3 is TGTGCCAGCAGTTACGCGGGACTAGCGGGCGGCGACAATGAGCAGTTCTTC. The chain recombines TRBV2 with TRBJ2-1, with TRBD2 matching over 12 bases. The ends lost 5 bases at V and 5 bases at J; junction bases unmatched: 10. CDR3 length: 17 residues. The V gene's germline CDR1 is SNHLY and CDR2 FYNNEI.

This clone was recorded once. The rearrangement uses TRBV28 and TRBJ1-3; TRBD1 is a possible D gene (5 bases). The V gene's germline CDR1 is MDHEN and CDR2 SYDVKM. Trimming stripped 5 bases from V and 3 bases from J, with 29 bases between. The CDR3 consists of 20 residues. The CDR3 DNA is TGTGCCAGCAGTCGATCCCACCATGTGACAGACCTCTTTAATGGAAACACCATATATTTT. It is translated as CASSRSHHVTDLFNGNTIYF.

The CDR3 DNA reads as TGTGCCAGCTCACCACGGACAGGGGGTCGGGATACGCAGTATTTT. Its translation: CASSPRTGGRDTQYF. The chain employs TRBV18 and TRBJ2-3; TRBD1 agrees at 10 bases. V shed 1 base and J 6 bases; nucleotides not matched to a gene: 4. Germline CDR1 is KGHSH and CDR2 is LQKENI. CDR3 length: 15 residues.

The chain employs TRBV29-1 and TRBJ2-3, with 8 bases matching TRBD1. This CDR3 has 14 residues. The germline gives CDR1 SQVTM, CDR2 ANQGSEA. V gave up 7 bases and J gave up 2 bases; unmatched junction bases: 8. The CDR3 loop reads CSAATGGITDTQYF. The CDR3 coding sequence is TGCAGCGCTGCTACAGGGGGAATCACAGATACGCAGTATTTT.

J is TRBJ2-5 and V is TRBV5-4; 9 nucleotides line up with TRBD2. V lost 0 bases and J lost 5; bases outside the gene matches: 8. Germline V gives CDR1 SGHNT, CDR2 YYREEE (reference sequence). CDR3 length: 16 amino acids. The CDR3 sequence is CASSLDAGGRFETQYF. CDR3 nucleotide sequence: TGTGCCAGCAGCTTGGACGCGGGAGGGCGCTTTGAGACCCAGTACTTC.

This chain joins TRBV28 and TRBJ2-2, with D perhaps matching TRBD1 (6 bases). V lost 1 base and J 6 bases, leaving 15 bases between the germline ends. The CDR3 runs 16 residues. Germline V gene lookup returns CDR1 MDHEN and CDR2 SYDVKM. This chain's CDR3 is CASSLFTGSLAGELFF. The CDR3 DNA follows: TGTGCCAGCAGTTTATTTACAGGGAGCCTTGCCGGGGAGCTGTTTTTT.

V usage is TRBV10-2 and J usage is TRBJ2-1, with TRBD2 matching over 11 bases. After removal of 6 bases from V and 3 bases from J, the junction contained 4 bases not matched to a gene. CDR1 is WSHSY and CDR2 is SAAADI in the germline V gene. This CDR3 is 15 amino acids long. The CDR3 loop is CASSGTSGYYNEQFF. CDR3 nucleotide sequence: TGCGCCAGCAGCGGGACTAGCGGTTACTACAATGAGCAGTTCTTC.

This sequence joins TRBV4-1 and TRBJ1-3; 8 nucleotides match TRBD1. The CDR3 is made up of 17 amino acids. J lost 0 bases, V lost 3 bases, and 7 bases had no gene match. Per the germline V gene, CDR1 is MGHRA and CDR2 is YSYEKL. The CDR3 protein is CASSQRDRYYSGNTIYF. The CDR3 bases are TGCGCCAGCAGCCAGAGGGACAGGTACTACTCTGGAAACACCATATATTTT.

This chain links TRBV11-2 with TRBJ1-1; D not resolved. Trimming took off 5 bases at V and 6 bases at J, with 19 bases between the two ends. The CDR3 spans 15 residues. Germline loops: CDR1 SGHAT, CDR2 FQNNGV. The chain's CDR3 is CASSLDGGPVAEAFF. CDR3 sequence (DNA): TGTGCCAGCAGCCTTGACGGTGGGCCTGTCGCTGAAGCTTTCTTT.

V usage is TRBV7-2 and J usage is TRBJ1-2, with 7 nucleotides matching TRBD1. Germline CDR1 SGHTA, CDR2 FQGNSA. The CDR3 spans 13 residues. The V gene end was trimmed by 4 bases and the J gene end by 7 bases; junction bases not matched to a gene: 6. The CDR3 sequence: CASSSGTVPGYTF. The DNA for the CDR3 is TGTGCCAGCAGCTCCGGGACAGTTCCTGGCTACACCTTC.

The chain combines TRBV27 with TRBJ2-3; no clear D gene. The germline CDR1 and CDR2 sequences are MNHEY and SMNVEV (reference sequence). The CDR3 totals 13 residues. The chain's CDR3 is CDGKTSSTDTQYF. For the CDR3, the DNA is TGTGACGGTAAGACAAGTAGCACAGATACGCAGTATTTT.

This clone was counted a single time. The V and J genes are TRBV30 and TRBJ1-1, with TRBD1 matching over 7 bases. Germline lookup yields CDR1 GTSNPN and CDR2 SVGIG (reference sequence). The V and J ends lost 4 bases and 3 bases, in that order; junction bases with no gene match: 2. CDR3 size: 12 residues. Here the CDR3 reads CAWKGAYTEAFF. CDR3 nucleotide sequence: TGTGCCTGGAAGGGGGCGTACACTGAAGCTTTCTTT.

The chain uses TRBV28 and TRBJ2-1; 14 bases map to TRBD2. The CDR3 totals 19 residues. CDR1 MDHEN and CDR2 SYDVKM come from the germline V gene. The V and J ends lost 1 base and 7 bases, in that order; junction bases with no gene match: 12. For the CDR3, the DNA is TGTGCCAGCAGTTTATTAGCAGCAAGGACTAGCGGGAGGATAAATGAGCAGTTCTTC. Translated: CASSLLAARTSGRINEQFF.

The gene calls are TRBV9 and TRBJ2-3; D possibly corresponds to TRBD1 (6 bases). The V end was cut by 0 bases, the J end by 7 bases, with 15 bases between. Germline CDR1 and CDR2: SGDLS and YYNGEE. This CDR3 region has 15 residues. CDR3 in amino acids: CASSVAAGTPNTQYF. In nucleotides, the CDR3 is TGTGCCAGCAGCGTAGCCGCCGGGACACCAAATACGCAGTATTTT.

V is TRBV5-1 and J is TRBJ2-3, with D uncertain. This CDR3 has 14 amino acids. The ends were cut back, 1 base at V and 6 bases at J, with 12 bases in the middle. Per germline, CDR1 SGHRS and CDR2 YFSETQ. CDR3 residues: CASSLKAPWDTQYF. The CDR3 DNA reads as TGCGCCAGCAGCTTGAAAGCCCCCTGGGATACGCAGTATTTT. Together with reference TRBV5-1 and TRBJ2-3, the CDR3 gives the full variable domain: KAGVTQTPRYLIKTRGQQVTLSCSPISGHRSVSWYQQTPGQGLQFLFEYFSETQRNKGNFPGRFSGRQFSNSRSEMNVSTLELGDSALYLCASSLKAPWDTQYFGPGTRLTVL.

The V call is TRBV5-6, the J call TRBJ2-5, with 12 bases lining up with TRBD2. This CDR3 region has 15 residues. Germline loops: CDR1 SGHDT, CDR2 YYEEEE. With V trimmed by 7 bases and J by 1 base, 5 bases remained unmatched. The CDR3 here is CASATSGRTQETQYF. DNA for the CDR3: TGTGCCAGCGCAACTAGCGGGAGGACCCAAGAGACCCAGTACTTC.

The V gene is TRBV18, the J gene TRBJ1-2; the D gene is possibly TRBD1 (5 bases). V lost 3 bases and J 4 bases, leaving 15 bases between the germline ends. Germline CDR1 is KGHSH and CDR2 is LQKENI. CDR3 length: 15 amino acids. The CDR3 spells CASSPLGQGAYGYTF. The CDR3 nucleotides are TGTGCCAGCTCACCTCTCGGCCAGGGCGCCTATGGCTACACCTTC.

CDR3 loop: CAISWTEQETQYF. CDR3 DNA sequence: TGTGCCATCAGCTGGACAGAACAAGAGACCCAGTACTTC. V and J are TRBV10-3 and TRBJ2-5; tentative D call: TRBD1 (6 bases). The CDR3 is 13 residues long. CDR1 is ENHRY and CDR2 is SYGVKD in the germline V gene. V shed 6 bases and J shed 2 bases, with 10 bases lying between them.

This clone was counted once. This rearrangement joins TRBV9 to TRBJ2-5; unclear D gene. Germline CDR1 is SGDLS and CDR2 is YYNGEE. Trimming shortened V by 1 base and J by 5 bases, and 9 bases separated the two germline ends. There are 13 residues in the CDR3. CDR3 sequence reads: CASSVTVRETQYF. The CDR3 nucleotides read TGTGCCAGCAGCGTAACTGTCCGGGAGACCCAGTACTTC.